This T cell receptor beta chain is drawn from a study of blood T cells in healthy people across ages. Researchers isolated at least 7 million PBMCs per sample. RNA extraction gave at least 5.5 micrograms of total RNA per sample. Sample-barcoded 5' priming and a J-beta primer mix drove a second PCR of roughly 6 to 12 cycles. TCRdb reanalysed the 5' RACE reads using MiXCR and keeps one entry per CDR3 protein. The sample records 1.8 million or so distinct CDR3 sequences, about two fifths being singletons. This clonotype has only a few counts. Trimming stripped 4 bases from V and 6 bases from J, with 10 bases between. The CDR3 spans 13 residues.

This rearrangement joins TRBV12-3 or TRBV12-4 to TRBJ1-5; D is unresolved. The TCR was taken from a human donor in good health. The sample comprised blood. The CDR3 region has the DNA TGTGCCAGCAGTTCAAGAAACACTCAGCCCCAGCATTTT. It codes for CASSSRNTQPQHF.